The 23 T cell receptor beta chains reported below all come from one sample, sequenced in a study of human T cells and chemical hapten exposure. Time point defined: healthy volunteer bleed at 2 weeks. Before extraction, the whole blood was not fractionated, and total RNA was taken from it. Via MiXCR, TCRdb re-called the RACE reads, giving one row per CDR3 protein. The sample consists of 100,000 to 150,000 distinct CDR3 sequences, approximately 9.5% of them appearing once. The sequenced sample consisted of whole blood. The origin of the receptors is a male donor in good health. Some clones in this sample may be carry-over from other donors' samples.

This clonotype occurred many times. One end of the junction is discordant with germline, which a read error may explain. The CDR3 DNA is TGTGCCAGCAGGGAAGGACTAGCGGTATACAATGAGCAGTTCTTC. Residues: CASREGLAVYNEQFF. V and J are TRBV2 and TRBJ2-1; 10 bases match TRBD2. This CDR3 region has 15 residues. In germline, CDR1 is SNHLY, CDR2 FYNNEI. Using reference TRBV2 and TRBJ2-1 for the parts outside the CDR3, the full variable domain is EPEVTQTPSHQVTQMGQEVILRCVPISNHLYFYWYRQILGQKVEFLVSFYNNEISEKSEIFDDQFSVERPDGSNFTLKIRSTKLEDSAMYFCASREGLAVYNEQFFGPGTRLTVL.

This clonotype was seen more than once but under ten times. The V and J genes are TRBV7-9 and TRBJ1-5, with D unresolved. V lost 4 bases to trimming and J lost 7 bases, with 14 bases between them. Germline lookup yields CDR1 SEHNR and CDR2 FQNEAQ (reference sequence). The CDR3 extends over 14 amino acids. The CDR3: CASSSAAAGQPQHF. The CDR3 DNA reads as TGTGCCAGCAGCTCCGCGGCCGCGGGACAGCCCCAGCATTTT.

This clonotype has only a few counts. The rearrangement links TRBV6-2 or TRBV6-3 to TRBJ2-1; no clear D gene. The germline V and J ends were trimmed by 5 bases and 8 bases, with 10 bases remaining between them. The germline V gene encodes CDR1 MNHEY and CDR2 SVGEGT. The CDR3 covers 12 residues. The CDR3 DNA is TGTGCCAGCAGTGACCCCTGGGATGAGCAGTTCTTC. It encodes CASSDPWDEQFF.

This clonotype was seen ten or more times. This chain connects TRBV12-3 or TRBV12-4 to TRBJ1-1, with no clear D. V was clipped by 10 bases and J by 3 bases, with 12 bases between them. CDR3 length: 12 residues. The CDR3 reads CATRPADTEAFF. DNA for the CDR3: TGTGCCACCCGACCGGCGGACACTGAAGCTTTCTTT.

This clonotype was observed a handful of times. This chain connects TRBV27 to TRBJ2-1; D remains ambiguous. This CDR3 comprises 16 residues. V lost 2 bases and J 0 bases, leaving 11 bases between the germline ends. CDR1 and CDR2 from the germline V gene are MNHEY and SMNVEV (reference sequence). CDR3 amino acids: CASSLDLVASYNEQFF. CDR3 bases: TGTGCCAGCAGTTTAGATCTGGTGGCCTCCTACAATGAGCAGTTCTTC.

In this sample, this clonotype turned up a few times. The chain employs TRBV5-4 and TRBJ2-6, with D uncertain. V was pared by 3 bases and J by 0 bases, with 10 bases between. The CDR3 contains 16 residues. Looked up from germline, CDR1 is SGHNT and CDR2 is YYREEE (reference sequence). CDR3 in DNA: TGTGCCAGCAGCTCCGGGTTTACCTCTGGGGCCAACGTCCTGACTTTC. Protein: CASSSGFTSGANVLTF.

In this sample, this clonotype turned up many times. Here the CDR3 DNA reads TGCGCCAGCAGCCATGACAGGGACACCGGGGAGCTGTTTTTT. Translating it yields CASSHDRDTGELFF. The rearrangement uses TRBV4-1 and TRBJ2-2, with TRBD1 identical over 7 bases. The CDR3 has 14 amino acids. The germline CDR1 and CDR2 sequences are MGHRA and YSYEKL. J was trimmed by 3 bases and V by 3 bases; bases with no gene match: 1.

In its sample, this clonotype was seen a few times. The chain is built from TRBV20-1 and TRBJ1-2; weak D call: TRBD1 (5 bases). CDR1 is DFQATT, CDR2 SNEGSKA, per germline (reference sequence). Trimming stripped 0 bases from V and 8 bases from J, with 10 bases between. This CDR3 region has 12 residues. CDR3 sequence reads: CSARDSGRGYTF. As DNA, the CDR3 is TGCAGTGCTAGAGATTCGGGGCGAGGCTACACCTTC.

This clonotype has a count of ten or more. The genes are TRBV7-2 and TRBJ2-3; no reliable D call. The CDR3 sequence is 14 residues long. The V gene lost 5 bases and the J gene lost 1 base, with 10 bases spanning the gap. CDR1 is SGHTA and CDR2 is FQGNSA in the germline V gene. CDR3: CASSPLARTDTQYF. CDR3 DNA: TGTGCCAGCAGCCCTCTTGCTCGCACAGATACGCAGTATTTT.

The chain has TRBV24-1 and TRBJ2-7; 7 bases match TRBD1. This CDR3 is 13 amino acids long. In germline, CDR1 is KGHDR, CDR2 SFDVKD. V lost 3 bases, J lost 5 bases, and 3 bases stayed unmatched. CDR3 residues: CATSDRDRDEQYF. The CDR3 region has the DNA TGTGCCACCAGTGATCGAGACAGGGACGAGCAGTACTTC.

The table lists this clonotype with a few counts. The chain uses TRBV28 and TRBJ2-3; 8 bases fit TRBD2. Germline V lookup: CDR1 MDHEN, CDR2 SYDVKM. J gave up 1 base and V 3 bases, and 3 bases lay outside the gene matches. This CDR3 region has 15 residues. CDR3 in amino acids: CASSFSRGGTDTQYF. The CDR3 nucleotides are TGTGCCAGCAGTTTTTCGCGGGGGGGCACAGATACGCAGTATTTT.

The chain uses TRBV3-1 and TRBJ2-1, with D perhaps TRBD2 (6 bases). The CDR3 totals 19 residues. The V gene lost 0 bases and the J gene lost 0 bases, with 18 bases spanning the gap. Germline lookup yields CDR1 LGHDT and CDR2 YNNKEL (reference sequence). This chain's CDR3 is CASSQDRWREITSYNEQFF. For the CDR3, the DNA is TGTGCCAGCAGCCAAGATCGATGGAGGGAAATAACCTCCTACAATGAGCAGTTCTTC.

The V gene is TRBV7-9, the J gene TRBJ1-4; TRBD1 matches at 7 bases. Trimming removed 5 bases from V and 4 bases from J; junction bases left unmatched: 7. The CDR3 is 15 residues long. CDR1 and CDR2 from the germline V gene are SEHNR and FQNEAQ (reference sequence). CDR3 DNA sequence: TGTGCCAGCAGCAGAGGACAGGAGATTAATGAAAAACTGTTTTTT. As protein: CASSRGQEINEKLFF.

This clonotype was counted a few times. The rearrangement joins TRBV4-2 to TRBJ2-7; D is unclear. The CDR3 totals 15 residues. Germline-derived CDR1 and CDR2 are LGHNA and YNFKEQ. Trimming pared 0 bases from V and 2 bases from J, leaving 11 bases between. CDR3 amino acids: CASSQDPPPPYEQYF. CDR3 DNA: TGTGCCAGCAGCCAAGATCCTCCGCCCCCCTACGAGCAGTACTTC.

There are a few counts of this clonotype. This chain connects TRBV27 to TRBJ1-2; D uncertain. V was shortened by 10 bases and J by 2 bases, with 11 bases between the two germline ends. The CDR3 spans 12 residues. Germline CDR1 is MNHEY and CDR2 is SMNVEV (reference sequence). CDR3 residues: CATTSGNYGYTF. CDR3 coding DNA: TGTGCCACCACCTCCGGAAACTATGGCTACACCTTC.

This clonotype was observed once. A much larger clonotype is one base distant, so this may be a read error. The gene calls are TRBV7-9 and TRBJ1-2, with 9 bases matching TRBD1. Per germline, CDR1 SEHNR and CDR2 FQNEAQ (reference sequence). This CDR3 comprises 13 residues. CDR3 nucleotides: TGTGCCAACAGCTTAGGGACAGGGAATGGCTACACCTTC. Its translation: CANSLGTGNGYTF. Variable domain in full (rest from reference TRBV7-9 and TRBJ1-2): DTGVSQNPRHKITKRGQNVTFRCDPISEHNRLYWYRQTLGQGPEFLTYFQNEAQLEKSRLLSDRFSAERPKGSFSTLEIQRTEQGDSAMYLCANSLGTGNGYTFGSGTRLTVV.

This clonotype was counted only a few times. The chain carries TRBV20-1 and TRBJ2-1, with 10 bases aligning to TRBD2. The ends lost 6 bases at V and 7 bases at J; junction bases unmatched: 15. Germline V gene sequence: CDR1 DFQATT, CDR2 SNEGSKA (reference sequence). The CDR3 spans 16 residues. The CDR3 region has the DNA TGCAGTGCCGGGCGGGCTAGCGGGGGTAAAGTTAATGAGCAGTTCTTC. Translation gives CSAGRASGGKVNEQFF.

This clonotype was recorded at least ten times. The DNA of the CDR3 is TGTGCCAGCAGCCAAGGACAGAAGTTTAGGTTGGCCGGGGAGCTGTTTTTT. Its protein is CASSQGQKFRLAGELFF. This rearrangement joins TRBV6-5 to TRBJ2-2, with a tentative D call TRBD1 (6 bases). This CDR3 has 17 residues. V lost 6 bases and J lost 6, with 23 bases in between. In germline, CDR1 is MNHEY, CDR2 SVGAGI.

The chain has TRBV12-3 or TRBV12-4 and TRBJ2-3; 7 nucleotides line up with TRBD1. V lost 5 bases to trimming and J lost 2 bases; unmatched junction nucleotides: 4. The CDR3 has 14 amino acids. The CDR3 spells CASSLDRVTDTQYF. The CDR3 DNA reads TGTGCCAGCAGTCTTGACAGGGTCACAGATACGCAGTATTTT.

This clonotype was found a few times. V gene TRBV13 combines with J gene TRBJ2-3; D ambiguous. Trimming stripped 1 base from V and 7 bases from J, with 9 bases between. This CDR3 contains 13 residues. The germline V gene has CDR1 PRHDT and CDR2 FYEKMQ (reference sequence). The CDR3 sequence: CASSLVSEHTQYF. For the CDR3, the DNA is TGTGCCAGCAGCTTAGTTTCCGAGCATACGCAGTATTTT.

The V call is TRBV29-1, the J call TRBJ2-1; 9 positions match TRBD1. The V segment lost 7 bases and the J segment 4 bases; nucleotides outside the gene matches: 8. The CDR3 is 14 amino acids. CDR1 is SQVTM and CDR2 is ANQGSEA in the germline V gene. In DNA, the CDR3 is TGCAGCGCCTGGGGACAGGGCAAATACAATGAGCAGTTCTTC. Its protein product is CSAWGQGKYNEQFF.

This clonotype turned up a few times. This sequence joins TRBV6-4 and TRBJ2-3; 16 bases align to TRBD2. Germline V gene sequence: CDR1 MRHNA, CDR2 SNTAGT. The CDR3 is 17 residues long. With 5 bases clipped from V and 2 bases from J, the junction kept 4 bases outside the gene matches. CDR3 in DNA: TGTGCCAGCAGTCCCGGGACTAGCGGGGGGGCCACAGATACGCAGTATTTT. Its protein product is CASSPGTSGGATDTQYF.

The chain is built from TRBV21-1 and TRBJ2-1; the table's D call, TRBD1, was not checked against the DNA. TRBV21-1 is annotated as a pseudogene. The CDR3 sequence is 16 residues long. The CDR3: CASSPGTGDLYNEQFF. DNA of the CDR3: TGTGCCAGCAGCCCGGGAACAGGGGACCTTTACAATGAGCAGTTCTTC.